The sequence of this T cell receptor (beta chain) was determined in a study of blood T cell repertoires in COVID-19. Study-level information: Some COVID-19 samples were acute and others convalescent; all came from the United States, Italy and Spain. T cells, B-cell-depleted T cells, or PBMCs supplied cDNA or gDNA.

Donors in Cohort 3 counted as recovered after two negative PCRs, clearance, or symptom resolution. In the original processing: From reference gene primer amplification, estimates of nucleated cell counts were derived. This table comes from immunoSEQ multiplex PCR, and its TCRdb copy is limited to in-frame clones, with some not included. V, J and clone size are those of that table, while D and trimming were read from the DNA. The sample has about 300,000 clones, about 89% seen once. The length of the CDR3 is 13 residues. V shed 0 bases and J shed 4 bases, with 7 bases lying between them. The germline V gene has CDR1 LNHNV and CDR2 YYDKDF (reference sequence).

This sequence originates from a woman under 30 who had recovered from COVID-19. The V call is TRBV15, the J call TRBJ2-7; D gene unclear. The sequencing input was PBMCs or T cells enriched from blood (not recorded which). The CDR3, as DNA: TGTGCCACCAGCAGAGATCCCAGTTACGAGCAGTACTTC. Translated: CATSRDPSYEQYF.